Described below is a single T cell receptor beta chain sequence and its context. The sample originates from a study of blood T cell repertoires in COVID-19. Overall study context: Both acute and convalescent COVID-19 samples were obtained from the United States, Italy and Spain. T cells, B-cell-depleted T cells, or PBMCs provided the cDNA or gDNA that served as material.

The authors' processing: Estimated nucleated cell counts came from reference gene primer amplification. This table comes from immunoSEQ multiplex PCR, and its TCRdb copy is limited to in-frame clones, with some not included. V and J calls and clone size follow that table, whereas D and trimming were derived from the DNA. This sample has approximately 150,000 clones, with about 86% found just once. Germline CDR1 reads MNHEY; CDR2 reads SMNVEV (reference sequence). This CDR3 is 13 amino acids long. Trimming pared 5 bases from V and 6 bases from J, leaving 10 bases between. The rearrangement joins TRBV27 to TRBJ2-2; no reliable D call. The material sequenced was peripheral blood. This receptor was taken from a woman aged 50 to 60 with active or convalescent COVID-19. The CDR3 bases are TGTGCCAGCAGTCACGAACGGGCCGGGGAGCTGTTTTTT. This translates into CASSHERAGELFF.